This T cell receptor (delta chain) originates from a study of gamma-delta T cells after stem cell transplantation. The CDR3 is 15 residues long. Germline lookup yields CDR1 GEAIGNYY and CDR2 EKD. The ends were cut back, 0 bases at V and 0 bases at J, with 10 bases in the middle. TCRdb re-called the RT-PCR reads with CATT. The top ten clones hold around 60% of a sample with 15,000 to 18,000 delta-chain clones, 9% to 9.5% of them seen once. This clone showed up just a few times. A far larger clone lies a single base away; this is likely a read error. The sample contains more than one DNA sequence encoding this CDR3.

The chain combines TRDV2 with TRDJ1; D ambiguous. Sequencing used gamma-delta T cells. This TCR derives from a human donor. It is not recorded whose cells these are; they may come from a transplant donor. The CDR3 is CACDTVGAYTDKLIF. CDR3 DNA: TGTGCCTGTGACACCGTAGGTGCGTACACCGATAAACTCATCTTT.